This T cell receptor beta chain emerged from a study of shared T cell receptors in the human thymus. The V end was cut by 2 bases, the J end by 0 bases, with 11 bases between. Germline V gene lookup returns CDR1 LGHNT and CDR2 FRNRAP. This CDR3 comprises 16 residues. Clones were read by immunoSEQ multiplex PCR, and TCRdb kept only the in-frame ones, dropping some. The sample includes some 700,000 clones, approximately 85% of them seen just once. A further study also used this sample, focusing on human thymus T cells. That publication notes: Having corrective surgery for congenital heart defects, healthy Finnish infants were the ones who donated. The thymus was resected at corrective cardiac surgery. V and J gene usage appeared biased in thymic and blood repertoires. Related research found strongly overlapping thymic repertoires in unrelated individuals.

The source of this sequence is a girl under three years old with a congenital heart defect. The sample consisted of thymocytes. The V call is TRBV12-5, the J call TRBJ1-3, with D unresolved. The CDR3 region has the DNA TGTGCTAGTGGTTTGTCCCACTCTCTCTCTGGAAACACCATATATTTT. The encoded protein is CASGLSHSLSGNTIYF.